Listed here are 30 T cell receptor beta chains from one sample, sequenced in a study of persistence of HIV-infected CD4 T cells. Their specific antigens are unknown. Cells were stimulated nonspecifically with anti-CD3/anti-CD28 magnetic beads. CD4+ T cells upregulating both CD40 ligand and CD69 were sorted as responding cells. This was the immunoSEQ version 4 assay in survey mode. The assay was immunoSEQ multiplex PCR, and TCRdb's table has in-frame clones only and misses some. Of around 40,000 clones listed, about 89% are singletons. Material: CD4+ T cells sorted from PBMCs after roughly 20-hour stimulation, obtained from a patient who received antiretroviral therapy. Receptors originate from an adult man with HIV who was CMV-seropositive.

V is TRBV6-6 and J is TRBJ1-5; D is undetermined. Trimming took off 6 bases at V and 7 bases at J, with 10 bases between the two ends. There are 12 residues in the CDR3. From germline, CDR1 is MNHNY and CDR2 SVGAGI (reference sequence). The CDR3 DNA is TGTGCCAGCAGCTCCGCGGGGCAGCCCCAGCATTTT. Residues: CASSSAGQPQHF.

The rearrangement uses TRBV20-1 and TRBJ2-3; TRBD2 agrees at 16 bases. In germline, CDR1 is DFQATT, CDR2 SNEGSKA (reference sequence). The CDR3 is 17 amino acids. The V gene end was trimmed by 6 bases and the J gene end by 3 bases; junction bases not matched to a gene: 9. CDR3: CSASGGTSGGATDTQYF. The DNA of the CDR3 is TGCAGTGCAAGTGGTGGGACTAGCGGGGGGGCAACAGATACGCAGTATTTT.

The rearrangement links TRBV18 to TRBJ1-2; 9 bases map to TRBD1. Trimming took 3 bases from V and 3 from J; bases not matched to a gene: 2. The CDR3 sequence is 14 residues long. CDR1 is KGHSH and CDR2 is LQKENI in the germline V gene. The CDR3 here is CASSPDRGHYGYTF. CDR3 nucleotide sequence: TGTGCCAGCTCACCGGACAGGGGACACTATGGCTACACCTTC.

The V call is TRBV18, the J call TRBJ2-7, with D tentatively TRBD1 or TRBD2 (5 bases each). The V gene lost 3 bases and the J gene lost 0 bases, with 12 bases spanning the gap. CDR1 and CDR2 (germline): KGHSH, LQKENI. The CDR3 contains 15 residues. CDR3 sequence: CASSPGAVLSYEQYF. The CDR3 coding sequence is TGTGCCAGCTCACCCGGGGCAGTGCTCTCCTACGAGCAGTACTTC.

A few counts support this clone. The J gene is TRBJ2-5, the V gene TRBV6-6, with 9 bases aligning to TRBD1. Germline V gives CDR1 MNHNY, CDR2 SVGAGI (reference sequence). The CDR3 runs 16 residues. The V segment lost 5 bases and the J segment 2 bases; nucleotides outside the gene matches: 9. CDR3 nucleotides: TGTGCCAGCAGTGGGACAGGGACAATCGGGCAAGAGACCCAGTACTTC. It translates to CASSGTGTIGQETQYF.

This clone has a single count. In DNA form, the CDR3 reads TGTGCCAGCAGCTTAGGGGAGGTCCCAAACACTGAAGCTTTCTTT. Its protein product is CASSLGEVPNTEAFF. V gene TRBV7-8 combines with J gene TRBJ1-1; no reliable D call. The V gene's germline CDR1 is SGHVS and CDR2 FQNEAQ. With 1 base removed from V and 2 bases from J, the gap between germline ends came to 11 bases. The CDR3 has 15 amino acids.

The rearrangement links TRBV28 to TRBJ2-3, with D maybe TRBD1 (5 bases). Trimming stripped 3 bases from V and 0 bases from J, with 13 bases between. Germline CDR1 MDHEN, CDR2 SYDVKM. This CDR3 region has 16 residues. The CDR3 spells CASSFFAGPSTDTQYF. The CDR3 DNA reads TGTGCCAGCAGTTTTTTCGCAGGGCCGAGCACAGATACGCAGTATTTT.

This chain joins TRBV23-1 and TRBJ2-7, with 7 bases identical to TRBD1. Being an ORF, TRBV23-1 has a function that is uncertain. V lost 7 bases, J lost 3 bases, and 6 bases stayed unmatched. This CDR3 has 13 amino acids. CDR3 sequence (DNA): TGCGCCAGCAAGCCCCGGACAGGCTACGAGCAGTACTTC. It specifies CASKPRTGYEQYF.

The chain combines TRBV3-1 (or the pseudogene TRBV3-2) with TRBJ1-1; D uncertain. Germline CDR1 LGHDT, CDR2 YNNKEL (reference sequence). This CDR3 is built from 12 residues. V lost 4 bases, J lost 2 bases, and 5 bases lay in between. CDR3 protein: CASSRLNTEAFF. CDR3 DNA sequence: TGTGCCAGCAGCCGACTTAACACTGAAGCTTTCTTT.

The chain combines TRBV2 with TRBJ1-5; a weak D match, TRBD1 (5 bases). The V and J ends lost 3 bases and 4 bases respectively, with 7 bases between them. CDR1 is SNHLY and CDR2 is FYNNEI in the germline V gene. CDR3 size: 13 residues. The CDR3 here is CASSEGVNQPQHF. The CDR3 DNA reads as TGTGCCAGCAGTGAGGGGGTGAATCAGCCCCAGCATTTT. The full variable domain, rest sourced from reference TRBV2 and TRBJ1-5, is EPEVTQTPSHQVTQMGQEVILRCVPISNHLYFYWYRQILGQKVEFLVSFYNNEISEKSEIFDDQFSVERPDGSNFTLKIRSTKLEDSAMYFCASSEGVNQPQHFGDGTRLSIL.

This sequence joins TRBV4-2 and TRBJ1-4; tentatively, D is TRBD1 (5 bases). The CDR3 totals 13 residues. Germline V gives CDR1 LGHNA, CDR2 YNFKEQ. V gave up 3 bases and J gave up 5 bases, with 7 bases separating them. CDR3 nucleotide sequence: TGTGCCAGCAGCCAGGGGCGGAATGAAAAACTGTTTTTT. This sequence encodes CASSQGRNEKLFF.

The chain uses TRBV5-6 and TRBJ1-2; tentative D call: TRBD1 (5 bases). Trimming shortened V by 0 bases and J by 2 bases, and 11 bases separated the two germline ends. The CDR3 spans 15 residues. Per the germline V gene, CDR1 is SGHDT and CDR2 is YYEEEE. DNA of the CDR3: TGTGCCAGCAGCTTGGGGCCAGGGTACAACTATGGCTACACCTTC. This translates into CASSLGPGYNYGYTF.

The chain couples TRBV4-1 to TRBJ2-2; 11 nucleotides line up with TRBD1. With V trimmed by 2 bases and J by 4 bases, 6 bases remained unmatched. Germline V CDR1 and CDR2: MGHRA, YSYEKL. The CDR3 spans 17 residues. CDR3 nucleotide sequence: TGCGCCAGCAGCCAACTGTCGGGACAGGGGGTCACCGGGGAGCTGTTTTTT. This sequence encodes CASSQLSGQGVTGELFF.

This clone was seen a single time. This rearrangement joins TRBV10-1 to TRBJ2-3; 7 bases agree with TRBD1. With V trimmed by 6 bases and J by 5 bases, 5 bases remained unmatched. CDR1 and CDR2 (germline): WNHNN, SYGVQD (reference sequence). The length of the CDR3 is 13 residues. The CDR3 coding sequence is TGCGCCAGCAGGGACAGGCTTGGAGATACGCAGTATTTT. Its translation is CASRDRLGDTQYF.

The V call is TRBV6-1, the J call TRBJ2-2; D is uncertain. The germline CDR1 and CDR2 sequences are MNHNS and SASEGT. Deletions cut 1 base from V and 0 bases from J, with 9 bases between. This CDR3 has 16 residues. CDR3 DNA: TGTGCCAGCAGTGAAGTTGCGACAACGAACACCGGGGAGCTGTTTTTT. This translates into CASSEVATTNTGELFF.

This chain uses TRBV3-1 (or the pseudogene TRBV3-2) with TRBJ1-1, with D uncertain. Deletions cut 0 bases from V and 0 bases from J, with 17 bases between. This CDR3 region has 18 residues. Per the germline V gene, CDR1 is LGHDT and CDR2 is YNNKEL (reference sequence). The CDR3 here is CASSQERGTALMNTEAFF. The CDR3 coding sequence is TGTGCCAGCAGCCAAGAACGTGGCACTGCCCTCATGAACACTGAAGCTTTCTTT.

The V call is TRBV25-1, the J call TRBJ1-1; 11 bases map to TRBD1. The trim removed 4 bases at V and 4 bases at J, leaving 8 bases unmatched. Germline V gene sequence: CDR1 MGHDK, CDR2 SYGVNS. CDR3 size: 16 residues. This CDR3 reads CASSAYTGTGGTEAFF. In DNA form, the CDR3 reads TGTGCCAGCAGTGCATACACAGGGACAGGGGGCACTGAAGCTTTCTTT.

V is TRBV5-1 and J is TRBJ2-2; weak D call: TRBD1 (8 bases). The CDR3 has 15 residues. CDR1 SGHRS and CDR2 YFSETQ come from the germline V gene. The ends were cut back, 3 bases at V and 4 bases at J, with 13 bases in the middle. The CDR3, as DNA: TGCGCCAGCAGCTCACAGGGGGGGTTCACCGGGGAGCTGTTTTTT. Translated, it gives CASSSQGGFTGELFF.

The CDR3 sequence: CASTNREGTEAFF. The CDR3 DNA reads as TGTGCCAGCACCAACAGGGAGGGCACTGAAGCTTTCTTT. The V gene is TRBV7-6, the J gene TRBJ1-1; D is perhaps TRBD1 (6 bases). CDR1 is SGHVS and CDR2 is FNYEAQ in the germline V gene. V gave up 7 bases and J gave up 4 bases, with 13 bases separating them. The CDR3 runs to 13 residues.

This CDR3 is CASSLDYEQYF. DNA for the CDR3: TGTGCCAGCAGCTTGGACTACGAGCAGTACTTC. The chain joins TRBV5-5 to TRBJ2-7; no clear D gene. The germline V and J ends were trimmed by 0 bases and 3 bases, with 1 base remaining between them. CDR3 length: 11 residues. Germline V gene lookup returns CDR1 SGHKS and CDR2 YYEKEE (reference sequence).

On this clone: At one end the junction does not follow the germline gene, possibly because of a read error. The J gene is TRBJ1-6, the V gene TRBV6-1, with 10 bases lining up with TRBD1. Looked up from germline, CDR1 is MNHNS and CDR2 is SASEGT. The CDR3 sequence is 15 residues long. The DNA of the CDR3 is TGTGCCAGCAGAGAAGGGACAGGGGATTATTCACCCCTCCACTTT. Translation gives CASREGTGDYSPLHF.

V is TRBV2 and J is TRBJ2-6; either TRBD1 or TRBD2 may supply D (5 bases each). V was pared by 4 bases and J by 1 base, with 8 bases between. Germline V gene lookup returns CDR1 SNHLY and CDR2 FYNNEI. The CDR3 loop spans 15 amino acids. CDR3 sequence (DNA): TGTGCCAGCAGTGGGGACGGGTCTGGGGCCAACGTCCTGACTTTC. It codes for CASSGDGSGANVLTF.

The chain has TRBV6-5 and TRBJ1-5; 7 positions agree with TRBD1. This CDR3 comprises 13 residues. V lost 6 bases to trimming and J lost 6 bases; unmatched junction nucleotides: 5. The germline CDR1 and CDR2 sequences are MNHEY and SVGAGI. CDR3 nucleotide sequence: TGTGCCAGCAGAGGGGGCTTGGGTCAGCCCCAGCATTTT. The encoded protein is CASRGGLGQPQHF.

The V call is TRBV18, the J call TRBJ1-6, with a possible D match to TRBD1 (5 bases). The V end was cut by 3 bases, the J end by 0 bases, with 18 bases between. The CDR3 runs 19 residues. Germline CDR1 is KGHSH and CDR2 is LQKENI. As DNA, the CDR3 is TGTGCCAGCTCACCCACGGGGCGTAACCCCAGCTCCTATAATTCACCCCTCCACTTT. Translated, it gives CASSPTGRNPSSYNSPLHF.

The chain uses TRBV19 and TRBJ1-2; D possibly corresponds to TRBD1 (5 bases). Trimming pared 4 bases from V and 8 bases from J, leaving 11 bases between. This CDR3 has 12 residues. Germline V CDR1 and CDR2: LNHDA, SQIVND (reference sequence). The CDR3 nucleotides read TGTGCCAGTAGTACCGGACAAGGCGGCTACACCTTC. Protein sequence: CASSTGQGGYTF.

This clone has a handful of counts. The V and J genes are TRBV18 and TRBJ2-4; the match to TRBD1 covers 7 bases. Germline CDR1 reads KGHSH; CDR2 reads LQKENI. V lost 3 bases, J lost 7 bases, and 12 bases stayed unmatched. The CDR3 runs to 16 residues. CDR3 sequence: CASSPPTGRMGNIQYF. The CDR3 region has the DNA TGTGCCAGCTCACCTCCGACAGGGAGAATGGGGAACATTCAGTACTTC.

The CDR3 region has the DNA TGCAGTGCTAGTAATCCCTACTATGGCTACACCTTC. Translated: CSASNPYYGYTF. The gene calls are TRBV20-1 and TRBJ1-2, with no clear D. This CDR3 has 12 amino acids. Trimming pared 3 bases from V and 3 bases from J, leaving 8 bases between. Germline lookup yields CDR1 DFQATT and CDR2 SNEGSKA (reference sequence).

The chain is built from TRBV19 and TRBJ2-3; a weak D match, TRBD2 (6 bases). V gave up 7 bases and J gave up 1 base, with 15 bases separating them. The CDR3 contains 15 residues. The germline V gene encodes CDR1 LNHDA and CDR2 SQIVND (reference sequence). CDR3 sequence reads: CASTPRRGGTDTQYF. The CDR3 DNA reads as TGTGCCAGTACCCCGAGGAGGGGCGGCACAGATACGCAGTATTTT.

This chain joins TRBV6-1 and TRBJ2-7; D call uncertain. Germline loops: CDR1 MNHNS, CDR2 SASEGT. The V end was cut by 0 bases, the J end by 4 bases, with 1 base between. This CDR3 has 11 amino acids. The CDR3, as DNA: TGTGCCAGCAGTGAAGCGTACGAGCAGTACTTC. This encodes CASSEAYEQYF.

The rearrangement joins TRBV6-5 to TRBJ2-1; weak D call: TRBD1 (6 bases). The CDR3 loop spans 15 amino acids. From germline, CDR1 is MNHEY and CDR2 SVGAGI. Trimming pared 6 bases from V and 2 bases from J, leaving 14 bases between. For the CDR3, the DNA is TGTGCCAGCAGGGCCGGACAGATTACCTACAATGAGCAGTTCTTC. It translates to CASRAGQITYNEQFF.